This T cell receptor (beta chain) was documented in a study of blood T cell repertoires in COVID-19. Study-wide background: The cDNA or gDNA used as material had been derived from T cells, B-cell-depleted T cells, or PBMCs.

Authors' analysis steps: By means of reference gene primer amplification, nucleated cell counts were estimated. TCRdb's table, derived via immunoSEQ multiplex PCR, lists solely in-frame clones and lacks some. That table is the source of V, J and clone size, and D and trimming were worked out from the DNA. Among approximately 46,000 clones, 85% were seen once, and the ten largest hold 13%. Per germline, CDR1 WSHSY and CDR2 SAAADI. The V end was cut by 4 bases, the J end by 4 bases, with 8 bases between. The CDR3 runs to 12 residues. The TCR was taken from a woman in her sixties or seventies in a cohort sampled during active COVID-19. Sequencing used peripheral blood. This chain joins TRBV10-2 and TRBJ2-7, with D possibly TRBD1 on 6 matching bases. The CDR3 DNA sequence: TGCGCCAGCAGTGGGCAGGGGTACGAGCAGTACTTC. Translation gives CASSGQGYEQYF.